Many counts were recorded for the clone carrying this TCR beta chain. One entry per CDR3 protein, called by TCRdb with MiXCR from the RT-PCR reads. Among about 700,000 distinct CDR3 sequences listed, 12% to 15% were seen once. From germline, CDR1 is MNHEY and CDR2 SVGAGI. Trimming took 6 bases from V and 0 from J, leaving 12 bases between them. CDR3 length equals 15 residues. The clonotype originates from a female donor in good health, serving as a healthy control. Sequenced: memory CD4+ T cells from blood. This rearrangement joins TRBV6-5 to TRBJ1-3; D is unresolved. The chain's CDR3 is CASSPTGNSGNTIYF. CDR3 DNA sequence: TGTGCCAGCAGCCCCACGGGTAACTCTGGAAACACCATATATTTT.